Below, 2 T cell receptor beta chains from the same sample are listed, as sequenced in a study of beta chain features in type 1 diabetes. Sequencing targeted expressed TCRB transcripts, as all isolated RNA had been reverse transcribed. Measured with immunoSEQ multiplex PCR; TCRdb has only the in-frame clones, and not every one. The data show 110,000 or so clones, 40% seen once. Sample: stem cell memory CD4+ T cells from blood. These receptors all come from a woman younger than 35 in good health.

This chain links TRBV19 with TRBJ1-1; D is unresolved. Germline V gene sequence: CDR1 LNHDA, CDR2 SQIVND (reference sequence). The CDR3 covers 14 residues. The V end lost 2 bases, the J end lost 1 base, and 8 bases lay between the germline ends. The CDR3, as DNA: TGTGCCAGTAGTATAACGGTAACGAACACTGAAGCTTTCTTT. Protein product: CASSITVTNTEAFF. Full variable domain (rest looked up from reference TRBV19 and TRBJ1-1): DGGITQSPKYLFRKEGQNVTLSCEQNLNHDAMYWYRQDPGQGLRLIYYSQIVNDFQKGDIAEGYSVSREKKESFPLTVTSAQKNPTAFYLCASSITVTNTEAFFGQGTRLTVV.

This clone was counted a few times. The chain combines TRBV27 with TRBJ1-5; D is ambiguous. The CDR3 is 14 amino acids. The germline gives CDR1 MNHEY, CDR2 SMNVEV (reference sequence). Trimming removed 6 bases from V and 1 base from J, with 10 bases in between. CDR3: CASRSPWSNQPQHF. The CDR3 DNA follows: TGTGCCAGCAGGAGCCCGTGGAGCAATCAGCCCCAGCATTTT.